A single T cell receptor beta chain is shown here with its context. The sample comes from a study of blood T cell repertoires in COVID-19. Study-wide background: Acute and convalescent COVID-19 samples came from the United States, Italy and Spain. Nucleic acid was either cDNA or gDNA, and it came from T cells, B-cell-depleted T cells, or PBMCs.

This CDR3 has 15 amino acids. The V segment lost 4 bases and the J segment 4 bases; nucleotides outside the gene matches: 10. Germline CDR1 is SGDLS and CDR2 is YYNGEE. Per the original data handling: Amplification of reference gene primers was used by the study to estimate nucleated cell counts. The protocol was immunoSEQ multiplex PCR, while the TCRdb copy is restricted to in-frame clones and leaves out a portion. The DNA gave D and trimming, while V, J and clone size come from that table. The sample holds some 80,000 clones, roughly 84% seen once. This TCR derives from a man over 45 with acute or convalescent COVID-19. The J gene is TRBJ2-7, the V gene TRBV9; TRBD1 matches at 8 bases. The sample taken for sequencing was peripheral blood. CDR3 protein: CASSFRGDRTYEQYF. The CDR3 DNA reads as TGTGCCAGCAGCTTTAGGGGGGACAGGACGTACGAGCAGTACTTC. Full variable domain (missing parts from reference TRBV9 and TRBJ2-7): DSGVTQTPKHLITATGQRVTLRCSPRSGDLSVYWYQQSLDQGLQFLIQYYNGEERAKGNILERFSAQQFPDLHSELNLSSLELGDSALYFCASSFRGDRTYEQYFGPGTRLTVT.